The subject of this entry is one TCR beta chain. Its antigen is undetermined. This clone may be a read error of a much larger clone one base away. Donor samples were obtained from healthy Caucasian individuals from Russia, aged about 6 to 100. Drawn from each donor were ten milliliters of peripheral blood. This specimen belongs to a study of blood T cells in healthy people across ages. Study-level findings and limits: With age, beta diversity per million T cells declined roughly linearly, significantly by 40. CMV status of donors was not determined, possibly confounding expanded clonotype changes.

A second PCR, run for about 7 to 11 cycles, used a sample-barcoded 5' primer plus a J-beta primer mix. TCRdb recomputed calls from the 5' RACE reads with MiXCR, one row per CDR3 protein. Of about 720,000 distinct CDR3 sequences listed, 22% were seen once; the top ten hold around a fifth. The specimen was blood. The clonotype was recovered from a man aged 65 to 79 in good health.

This CDR3 is CASSSTAMNTEAFF. The CDR3, as DNA: TGCGCCAGCAGCTCGACAGCAATGAACACTGAAGCTTTCTTT. This chain joins TRBV5-1 and TRBJ1-1; D perhaps matches TRBD1 (5 bases). This CDR3 is built from 14 residues. V lost 3 bases, J lost 0 bases, and 9 bases lay in between. Looked up from germline, CDR1 is SGHRS and CDR2 is YFSETQ.